These T cell receptor beta chains were read from a single sample in a study of vaccination and CD4 T cells after COVID-19. Their recognized antigens are unknown. MiXCR, applied by TCRdb to the PCR reads, yields one record per CDR3 protein. The table has approximately 3,100 distinct CDR3 sequences, approximately 80% seen once. Material for sequencing was CD4+ T cells from blood, cultured in vitro. The origin of the receptors is a human donor who had recovered from COVID-19. Both conserved end residues are part of each CDR3. Fields, in order: clone size, V gene, J gene, D gene, CDR3 DNA, CDR3 protein. The D gene is left open where the match is weak. Size values are once, few and many counts, or a class for expanded clones, and some rows have none.

clone_size: .; v_call: TRBV20-1; j_call: TRBJ2-3; d_call: .; cdr3_nt: TGCAGTGCTCCTACGACGGGGGAAGATACGCAGTATTTT; cdr3_aa: CSAPTTGEDTQYF
clone_size: .; v_call: TRBV6-1; j_call: TRBJ2-2; d_call: TRBD1; cdr3_nt: TGTGCCAGCAGGGCCCTGGGACAGGAGAACACCGGGGAGCTGTTTTTT; cdr3_aa: CASRALGQENTGELFF
clone_size: .; v_call: TRBV6-4; j_call: TRBJ1-2; d_call: .; cdr3_nt: TGTGCCAGCAGTCGGGACCGAGCTAACTATGGCTACACCTTC; cdr3_aa: CASSRDRANYGYTF
clone_size: .; v_call: TRBV20-1; j_call: TRBJ1-4; d_call: .; cdr3_nt: TGCAGTGCTAGATATATTGAAAAACTGTTTTTT; cdr3_aa: CSARYIEKLFF
clone_size: few; v_call: TRBV20-1; j_call: TRBJ1-6; d_call: TRBD1; cdr3_nt: TGCAGTGCACGAGCACAGGGGAGCACCTATAATTCACCCCTCCACTTT; cdr3_aa: CSARAQGSTYNSPLHF
clone_size: .; v_call: TRBV19; j_call: TRBJ2-3; d_call: .; cdr3_nt: TGTGCCAGTAGCCCTTTCTCCACCCTCACAGATACGCAGTATTTT; cdr3_aa: CASSPFSTLTDTQYF
clone_size: .; v_call: TRBV2; j_call: TRBJ2-7; d_call: .; cdr3_nt: TGTGCCAGCAGTCCCCTGGTTGACGAGCAGTACTTC; cdr3_aa: CASSPLVDEQYF
clone_size: once; v_call: TRBV20-1; j_call: TRBJ1-2; d_call: TRBD1; cdr3_nt: TGCAGTGCGCGGACGACAGGGGGCGCCGAAGGCTACACCTTC; cdr3_aa: CSARTTGGAEGYTF
clone_size: .; v_call: TRBV28; j_call: TRBJ1-2; d_call: .; cdr3_nt: TGTGCCAGCACCCTCGGGGGGACCTATGGCTACACCTTC; cdr3_aa: CASTLGGTYGYTF
clone_size: medium-sized; v_call: TRBV6-1; j_call: TRBJ1-2; d_call: .; cdr3_nt: TGTGCCAGCAGTGAACAGGATTATGGCTACACCTTC; cdr3_aa: CASSEQDYGYTF
clone_size: few; v_call: TRBV30; j_call: TRBJ1-5; d_call: TRBD1; cdr3_nt: TGTGCCTGGATTCTCCCTCTTCCGGGACAGGGATGTCAGCCCCAGCATTTT; cdr3_aa: CAWILPLPGQGCQPQHF
clone_size: .; v_call: TRBV21-1; j_call: TRBJ1-1; d_call: .; cdr3_nt: TGTGCCAGCAGTCCCATTCCCCGGGACCCCATAGGCACTGAAGCTTTCTTT; cdr3_aa: CASSPIPRDPIGTEAFF
clone_size: .; v_call: TRBV27; j_call: TRBJ1-2; d_call: .; cdr3_nt: TGTGCCAGCACCCGCGTCGGATCTCCTAACTATGGCTACACCTTC; cdr3_aa: CASTRVGSPNYGYTF
clone_size: .; v_call: TRBV2; j_call: TRBJ1-4; d_call: .; cdr3_nt: TGTGCCAGCGTTGGGAGCCGGGCAACTAATGAAAAACTGTTTTTT; cdr3_aa: CASVGSRATNEKLFF
clone_size: hyperexpanded; v_call: TRBV7-8; j_call: TRBJ1-2; d_call: .; cdr3_nt: TGTGCCAGCAGCTTACTCTGGAGTCAGGGGCGGGGAACAAACTATGGCTACACCTTC; cdr3_aa: CASSLLWSQGRGTNYGYTF